This section outlines one T cell receptor beta chain sequence together with its context. Its target is not known. The donors were members of the approximately 120-subject validation cohort (separate from the roughly 660-subject first cohort). This entry belongs to a study of cytomegalovirus exposure and HLA in healthy donors. Study summary: The platform used for the roughly 110 validation repertoires matched that of the roughly 720 first-cohort repertoires, a later analysis reported.

Study outcomes and limitations: Researchers counted roughly 150 TCR beta chains as cytomegalovirus-associated.

The CDR3 consists of 13 residues. The ends were cut back, 6 bases at V and 0 bases at J, with 8 bases in the middle. Germline CDR1 SGHDN, CDR2 FVKESK. TCRdb's table, derived via immunoSEQ multiplex PCR, lists solely in-frame clones and lacks some. The sample carries 200,000 to 250,000 clones, around 87% recorded once. This sequence joins TRBV14 and TRBJ1-1; tentatively, D is TRBD1 (5 bases). The sequencing input was PBMCs. This receptor was obtained from a man aged 18 to 30 in good health and CMV-seronegative. The CDR3 region has the DNA TGTGCCAGCAGTAGGGGCATGAACACTGAAGCTTTCTTT. It is translated as CASSRGMNTEAFF.